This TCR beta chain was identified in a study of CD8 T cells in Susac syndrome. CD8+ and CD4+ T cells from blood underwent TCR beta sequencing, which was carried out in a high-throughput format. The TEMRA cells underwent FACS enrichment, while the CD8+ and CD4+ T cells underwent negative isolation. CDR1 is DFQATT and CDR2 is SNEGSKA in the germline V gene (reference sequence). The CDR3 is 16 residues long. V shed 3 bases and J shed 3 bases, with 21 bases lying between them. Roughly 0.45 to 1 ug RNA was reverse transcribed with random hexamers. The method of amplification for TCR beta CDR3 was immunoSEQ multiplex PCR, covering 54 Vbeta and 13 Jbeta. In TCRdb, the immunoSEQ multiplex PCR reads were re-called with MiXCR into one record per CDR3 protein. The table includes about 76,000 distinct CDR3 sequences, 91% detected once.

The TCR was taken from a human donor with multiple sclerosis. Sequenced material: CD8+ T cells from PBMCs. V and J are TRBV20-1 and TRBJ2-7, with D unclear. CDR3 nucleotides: TGCAGTGCTAGGGGGTATAAGGTTTCTTCGAGCTACGAGCAGTACTTC. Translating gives CSARGYKVSSSYEQYF.